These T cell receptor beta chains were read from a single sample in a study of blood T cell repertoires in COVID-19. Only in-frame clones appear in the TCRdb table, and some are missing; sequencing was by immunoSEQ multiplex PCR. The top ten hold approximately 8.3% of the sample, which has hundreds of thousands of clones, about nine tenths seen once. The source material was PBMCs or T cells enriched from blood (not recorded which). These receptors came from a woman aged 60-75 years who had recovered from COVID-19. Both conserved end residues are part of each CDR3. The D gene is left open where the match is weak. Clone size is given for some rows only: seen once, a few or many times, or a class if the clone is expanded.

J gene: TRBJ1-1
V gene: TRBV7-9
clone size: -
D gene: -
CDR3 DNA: TGTGCCAGCAGCTACGACAGGTCTGAAGCTTTCTTT
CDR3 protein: CASSYDRSEAFF

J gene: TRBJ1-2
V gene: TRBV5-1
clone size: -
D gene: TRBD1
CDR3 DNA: TGCGCCAGCAGCTTAGGACAGGGGGATGGCTACACCTTC
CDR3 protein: CASSLGQGDGYTF

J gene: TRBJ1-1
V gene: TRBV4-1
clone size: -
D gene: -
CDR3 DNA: TGCGCCAGCAGCCAAGGAGGGAAAACGTGGGGGAACACTGAAGCTTTCTTT
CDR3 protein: CASSQGGKTWGNTEAFF

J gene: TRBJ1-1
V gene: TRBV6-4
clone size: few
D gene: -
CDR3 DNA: TGTGCCAGCAGTGACTGGGGGGGTGAAGCTTTCTTT
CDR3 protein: CASSDWGGEAFF

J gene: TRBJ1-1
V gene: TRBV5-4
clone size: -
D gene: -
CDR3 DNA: TGTGCCAGCAGCTCCGGGAGGCCAGGAGGGAAGGCTGAAGCTTTCTTT
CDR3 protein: CASSSGRPGGKAEAFF

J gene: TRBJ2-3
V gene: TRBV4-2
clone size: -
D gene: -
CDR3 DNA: TGTGCCAGCAGCCAAGTCTTTAAGGGACAAACAGATACGCAGTATTTT
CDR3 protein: CASSQVFKGQTDTQYF

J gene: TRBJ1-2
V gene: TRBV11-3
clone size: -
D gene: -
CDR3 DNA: TGTGCCAGCAGCGGCCAGACTATGAGGGGCTACACCTTC
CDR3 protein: CASSGQTMRGYTF

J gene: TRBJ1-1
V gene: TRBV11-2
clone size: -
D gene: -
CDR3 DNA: TGTGCCAGCAGCCCAACGAGGAACACTGAAGCTTTCTTT
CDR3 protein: CASSPTRNTEAFF

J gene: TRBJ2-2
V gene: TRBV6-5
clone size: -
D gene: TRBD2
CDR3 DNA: TGTGCCAGCTTTAGCGGGGGGATTGGAGTCGGGGAGCTGTTTTTT
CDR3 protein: CASFSGGIGVGELFF

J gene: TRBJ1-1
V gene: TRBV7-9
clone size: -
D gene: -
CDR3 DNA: TGTGCCAGCAGCTTAACAGCTAACACTGAAGCTTTCTTT
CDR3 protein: CASSLTANTEAFF

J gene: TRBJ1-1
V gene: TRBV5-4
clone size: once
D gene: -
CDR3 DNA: TGTGCCAGCAGTCACTCCATAAACACTGAAGCTTTCTTT
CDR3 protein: CASSHSINTEAFF

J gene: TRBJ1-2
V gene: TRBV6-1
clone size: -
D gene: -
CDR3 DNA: TGTGCCAGCAGTGAACTGGCCCGGAAGCGCTATGGCTACACCTTC
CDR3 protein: CASSELARKRYGYTF

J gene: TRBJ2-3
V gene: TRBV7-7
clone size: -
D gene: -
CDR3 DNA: TGTGCTAGCAGCTTTGAAGAGGGAGGCACAGATACGCAGTATTTT
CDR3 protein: CASSFEEGGTDTQYF

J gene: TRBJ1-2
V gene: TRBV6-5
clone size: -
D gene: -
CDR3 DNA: TGTGCCAGCAAAATCGGTGGGGGGTATTATGGCTACACCTTC
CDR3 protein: CASKIGGGYYGYTF

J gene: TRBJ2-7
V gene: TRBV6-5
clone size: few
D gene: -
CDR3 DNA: TGTGCCAGCAGCCCCGGGACACCTTTCGAGCAGTACTTC
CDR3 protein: CASSPGTPFEQYF

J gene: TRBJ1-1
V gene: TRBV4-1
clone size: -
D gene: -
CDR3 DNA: TGCGCCAGCAGCCCAGCACAGACCCTGGGGGGCACTGAAGCTTTCTTT
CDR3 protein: CASSPAQTLGGTEAFF

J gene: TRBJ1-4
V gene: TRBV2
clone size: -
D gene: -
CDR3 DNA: TGTGCCAGCAGTGAAACAGTGATAACTAATGAAAAACTGTTTTTT
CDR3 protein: CASSETVITNEKLFF

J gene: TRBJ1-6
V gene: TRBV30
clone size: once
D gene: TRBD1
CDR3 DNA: TGTGCCTGGAGGCCCCGGGACAGGGTAGATTCACCCCTCCACTTT
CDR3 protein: CAWRPRDRVDSPLHF

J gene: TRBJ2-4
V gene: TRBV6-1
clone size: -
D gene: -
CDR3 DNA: TGTGCCAGCAGTGAAAGACAGCCCCAGTACTTC
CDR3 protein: CASSERQPQYF

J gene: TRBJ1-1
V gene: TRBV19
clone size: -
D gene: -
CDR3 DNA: TGTGCCAGTAGTATTGAAGGGGGTAACACTGAAGCTTTCTTT
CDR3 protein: CASSIEGGNTEAFF

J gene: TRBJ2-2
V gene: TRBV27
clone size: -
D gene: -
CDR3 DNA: TGTGCCAGCAGTTTAAGGGGTCCCGGGGAGCTGTTTTTT
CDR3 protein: CASSLRGPGELFF

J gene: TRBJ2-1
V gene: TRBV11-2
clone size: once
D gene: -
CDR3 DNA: TGTGCCAGCAGCCTCATACGGGGGAGCCCAAACAATGAGCAGTTCTTC
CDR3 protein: CASSLIRGSPNNEQFF

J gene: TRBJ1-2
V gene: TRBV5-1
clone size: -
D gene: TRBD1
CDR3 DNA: TGCGCCAGCAGCCTGGATCACAGGGGAAGTGGCTACACCTTC
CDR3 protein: CASSLDHRGSGYTF

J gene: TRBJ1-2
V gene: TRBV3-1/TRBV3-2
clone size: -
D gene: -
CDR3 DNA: TGTGCCAGCAGCCAACAACCGGGTGGCTACACCTTC
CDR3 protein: CASSQQPGGYTF

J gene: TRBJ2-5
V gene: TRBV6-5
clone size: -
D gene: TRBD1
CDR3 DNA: TGTGCCAGCAGGACAGGGAACCAAGAGACCCAGTACTTC
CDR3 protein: CASRTGNQETQYF

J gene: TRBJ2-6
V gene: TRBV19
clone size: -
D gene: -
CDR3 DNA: TGTGCCAGTAGTACCCGACAGTTTAGGGCCAACGTCCTGACTTTC
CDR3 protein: CASSTRQFRANVLTF

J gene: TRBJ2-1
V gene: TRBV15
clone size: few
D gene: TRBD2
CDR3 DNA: TGTGCCACCCTCGGGACTAACCGAAATGAGCAGTTCTTC
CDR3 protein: CATLGTNRNEQFF

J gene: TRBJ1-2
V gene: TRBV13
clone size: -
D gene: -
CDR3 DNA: TGTGCCAGCAGTCGGTCGGGGGTGGGCTACACCTTC
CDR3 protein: CASSRSGVGYTF

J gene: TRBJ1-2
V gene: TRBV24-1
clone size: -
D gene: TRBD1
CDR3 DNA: TGTGCCACCAGTGATACGGACAGGGGTGGTAGGGGCTACACCTTC
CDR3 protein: CATSDTDRGGRGYTF

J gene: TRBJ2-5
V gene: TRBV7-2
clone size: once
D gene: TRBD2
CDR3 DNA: TGTGCCAGCAGCTTGCAGACTAGCGGGGCGGGACGCGAGACCCAGTACTTC
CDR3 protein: CASSLQTSGAGRETQYF

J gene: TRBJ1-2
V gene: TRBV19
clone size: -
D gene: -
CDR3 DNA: TGTGCCAGTAGTATTCCCCCAGGGGCCGGAGGCTATGGCTACACCTTC
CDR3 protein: CASSIPPGAGGYGYTF

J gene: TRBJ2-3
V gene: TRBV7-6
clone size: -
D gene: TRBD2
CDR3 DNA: TGTGCCAGCAGCTCCGGGGGGGCATGGGATACGCAGTATTTT
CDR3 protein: CASSSGGAWDTQYF

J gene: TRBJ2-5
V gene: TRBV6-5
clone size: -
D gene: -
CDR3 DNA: TGTGCCAGCAGTTCGCGACAGGGGAGGGAGGAGACCCAGTACTTC
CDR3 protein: CASSSRQGREETQYF

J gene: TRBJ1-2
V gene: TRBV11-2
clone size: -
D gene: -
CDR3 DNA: TGTGCCAGCAGCTTTGGAGGACAGATCTATGGCTACACCTTC
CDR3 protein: CASSFGGQIYGYTF

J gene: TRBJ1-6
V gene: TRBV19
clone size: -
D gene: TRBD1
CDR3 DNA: TGTGCCAGTAGCACAGGGGGGTATAATTCACCCCTCCACTTT
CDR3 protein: CASSTGGYNSPLHF

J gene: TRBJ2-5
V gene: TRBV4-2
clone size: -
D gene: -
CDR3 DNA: TGTGCCAGCAGCCAAGGGCTAGCCGTCCAGGAGACCCAGTACTTC
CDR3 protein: CASSQGLAVQETQYF

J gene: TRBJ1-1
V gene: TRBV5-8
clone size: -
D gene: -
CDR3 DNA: TGTGCCAGCAGCTTGGCGAGGAGCTCTATGAACACTGAAGCTTTCTTT
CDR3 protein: CASSLARSSMNTEAFF

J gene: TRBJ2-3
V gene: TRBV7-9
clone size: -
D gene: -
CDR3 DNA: TGTGCCAGCAGCTTAGGACAAACTAGCACAGATACGCAGTATTTT
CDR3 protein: CASSLGQTSTDTQYF

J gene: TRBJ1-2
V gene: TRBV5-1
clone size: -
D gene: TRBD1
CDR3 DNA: TGCGCCAGCAGCGAGGGGACAGGGGGTATGGATGGCTACACCTTC
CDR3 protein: CASSEGTGGMDGYTF

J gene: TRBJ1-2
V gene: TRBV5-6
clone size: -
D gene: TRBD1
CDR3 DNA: TGTGCCAGCGTCAGCTTGGTTGTAGGGGGCGCGGGCTACACCTTC
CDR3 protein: CASVSLVVGGAGYTF

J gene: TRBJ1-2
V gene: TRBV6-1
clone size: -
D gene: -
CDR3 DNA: TGTGCCAGCAGTGAAGCTGGTCAGGGTGTCTATGGCTACACCTTC
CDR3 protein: CASSEAGQGVYGYTF

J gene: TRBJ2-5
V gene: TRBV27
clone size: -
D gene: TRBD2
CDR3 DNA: TGTGCCAGCACCGTCAGCGGGGGGCCCCCAGAGACCCAGTACTTC
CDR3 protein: CASTVSGGPPETQYF

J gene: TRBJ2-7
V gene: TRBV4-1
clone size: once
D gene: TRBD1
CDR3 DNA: TGCGCCAGCAGCCAAGCCGGTCCGGGACAGGGGTACCACGAGCAGTACTTC
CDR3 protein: CASSQAGPGQGYHEQYF

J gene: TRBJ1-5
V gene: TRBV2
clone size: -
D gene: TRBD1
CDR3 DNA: TGTGCCAGCAGGGAGACAGGGCTGGGGCAGCCCCAGCATTTT
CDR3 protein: CASRETGLGQPQHF

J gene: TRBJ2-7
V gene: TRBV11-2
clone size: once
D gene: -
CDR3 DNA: TGTGCCAGCAGCGTCGGACAGATCTACGAGCAGTACTTC
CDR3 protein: CASSVGQIYEQYF

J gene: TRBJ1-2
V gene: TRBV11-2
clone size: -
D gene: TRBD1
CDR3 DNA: TGTGCCAGCAGCCCCTCGGGACAGCCACGCTATGGCTACACCTTC
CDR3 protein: CASSPSGQPRYGYTF

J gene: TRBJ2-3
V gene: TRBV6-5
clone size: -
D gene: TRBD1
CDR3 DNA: TGTGCCAGCAGTTCAACAGGGGCTACGCAGTATTTT
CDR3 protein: CASSSTGATQYF